These T cell receptor beta chains were read from a single sample in a study of cytomegalovirus exposure and HLA in healthy donors. The data were produced by immunoSEQ multiplex PCR, yet TCRdb's version contains in-frame clones alone and is incomplete. The sample yields 120,000 or so clones, roughly 75% seen once. Specimen: PBMCs. These receptors originate from a man aged 30 to 45 in good health and CMV-seropositive. CDR3s include the opening cysteine and the closing phenylalanine or tryptophan. D genes are given only for firm matches. Clone size is stated in some rows and not others, as once, few, many or a class when expanded.

NA	TRBJ2-5	NA	TRBV25-1	CASTRAEGAQETQYF	TGTGCCAGCACCCGGGCCGAAGGGGCCCAAGAGACCCAGTACTTC
NA	TRBJ2-7	NA	TRBV6-5	CASKPNTAGNEQYF	TGTGCCAGCAAACCCAACACTGCAGGGAACGAGCAGTACTTC
NA	TRBJ2-2	NA	TRBV7-2	CASSISPGLNTGELFF	TGTGCCAGCAGCATTAGCCCAGGGCTTAACACCGGGGAGCTGTTTTTT
NA	TRBJ1-2	NA	TRBV18	CASSGQRPTGGYTF	TGTGCCAGCTCCGGACAGCGGCCAACCGGGGGCTACACCTTC
NA	TRBJ1-4	TRBD1	TRBV6-5	CASRKGALIEKLFF	TGTGCCAGCAGGAAGGGGGCGTTGATTGAAAAACTGTTTTTT
NA	TRBJ2-2	TRBD2	TRBV10-1	CASSGPRGGRPPGELFF	TGCGCCAGCAGTGGACCCCGGGGAGGGAGGCCTCCCGGGGAGCTGTTTTTT
NA	TRBJ1-6	TRBD1	TRBV28	CASSHWTGDMGSPLHF	TGTGCCAGCAGCCATTGGACAGGGGATATGGGTTCACCCCTCCACTTT
NA	TRBJ2-7	TRBD1	TRBV6-1	CASSYTGQGDYEQYF	TGTGCCAGCAGCTATACGGGACAGGGAGACTACGAGCAGTACTTC
NA	TRBJ2-5	NA	TRBV11-1	CVSSLGPGNQETQYF	TGTGTCAGCAGCTTAGGACCGGGTAACCAAGAGACCCAGTACTTC
NA	TRBJ2-7	NA	TRBV27	CASSLFFGTPEYEQYF	TGTGCCAGCAGTTTATTTTTCGGGACACCTGAGTACGAGCAGTACTTC
once	TRBJ2-1	TRBD2	TRBV6-1	CASKPSGRFNEQFF	TGTGCCAGCAAACCTAGCGGGAGATTCAATGAGCAGTTCTTC
NA	TRBJ2-1	NA	TRBV7-3	CASSLGTQGSYNEQFF	TGTGCCAGCAGCCTCGGGACTCAAGGGTCCTACAATGAGCAGTTCTTC
once	TRBJ1-4	NA	TRBV2	CASSERQQDNEKLFF	TGTGCCAGCAGTGAAAGGCAGCAGGATAATGAAAAACTGTTTTTT
NA	TRBJ1-2	TRBD1	TRBV4-2	CASSLTGQNYGYTF	TGTGCCAGCAGCCTAACGGGACAGAACTATGGCTACACCTTC
NA	TRBJ1-3	NA	TRBV6-1	CASTSPAGNTIYF	TGTGCCAGCACCTCACCAGCTGGAAACACCATATATTTT
once	TRBJ2-1	TRBD1	TRBV5-1	CASSLRRGQIYNEQFF	TGCGCCAGCAGCCTCCGCCGGGGACAGATCTACAATGAGCAGTTCTTC
NA	TRBJ2-3	NA	TRBV4-3	CASSHSRHRTDTQYF	TGCGCCAGCAGCCATTCGAGACACCGCACAGATACGCAGTATTTT
NA	TRBJ1-2	TRBD1	TRBV7-2	CASSRDRGGESYTF	TGTGCCAGCAGCCGGGACAGGGGCGGGGAGAGCTACACCTTC
NA	TRBJ2-7	TRBD1	TRBV6-6	CASRHRGQGYEQYF	TGTGCCAGCAGGCACCGGGGACAGGGCTACGAGCAGTACTTC
NA	TRBJ2-5	NA	TRBV12-5	CASGLSGVETQYF	TGTGCTAGTGGTTTGAGCGGCGTTGAGACCCAGTACTTC
NA	TRBJ2-5	TRBD2	TRBV2	CASSESPGTRETQYF	TGTGCCAGCAGTGAAAGCCCCGGGACTAGAGAGACCCAGTACTTC
NA	TRBJ1-1	TRBD1	TRBV19	CASSPSDRDEAFF	TGTGCCAGTAGTCCCTCGGACAGGGACGAAGCTTTCTTT
few	TRBJ2-7	TRBD1	TRBV27	CASSPTGVEQYF	TGTGCCAGCAGTCCGACAGGGGTCGAGCAGTACTTC
NA	TRBJ2-7	TRBD2	TRBV11-1	CASSARVAGGAYEQYF	TGTGCCAGCAGCGCCCGAGTGGCGGGAGGCGCTTACGAGCAGTACTTC
NA	TRBJ2-2	NA	TRBV6-6	CASSFSTVFGELFF	TGTGCCAGCAGTTTTTCAACGGTTTTCGGGGAGCTGTTTTTT
NA	TRBJ2-7	NA	TRBV7-2	CASSLDSGAGYEQYF	TGTGCCAGCAGCTTAGACAGCGGCGCCGGTTACGAGCAGTACTTC
NA	TRBJ2-7	TRBD2	TRBV27	CASSLRGTSGFSYEQYF	TGTGCCAGCAGTTTACGGGGGACTAGCGGTTTCTCCTACGAGCAGTACTTC
NA	TRBJ2-7	TRBD2	TRBV9	CASSARGGREQYF	TGTGCCAGCAGCGCGCGGGGGGGGCGCGAGCAGTACTTC
NA	TRBJ2-5	NA	TRBV4-2	CASSQVEGKETQYF	TGTGCCAGCAGCCAAGTCGAGGGAAAAGAGACCCAGTACTTC
NA	TRBJ1-5	NA	TRBV2	CASLRGANQPQHF	TGTGCCAGCCTCAGGGGAGCAAATCAGCCCCAGCATTTT
once	TRBJ2-7	NA	TRBV28	CASSSLPQGSYEQYF	TGTGCCAGCAGTTCCCTCCCACAGGGTAGCTACGAGCAGTACTTC
NA	TRBJ1-4	TRBD1	TRBV28	CASSRSARGLIEKLFF	TGTGCCAGCAGTAGGAGCGCCAGGGGGCTTATAGAAAAACTGTTTTTT
NA	TRBJ1-2	NA	TRBV5-5	CASSWEWTDRHGYTF	TGTGCCAGCAGCTGGGAGTGGACAGATCGTCATGGCTACACCTTC